The 9 T cell receptor beta chains below were found in one sample sequenced in a study of blood T cell repertoires in COVID-19. Libraries were prepared by immunoSEQ multiplex PCR; TCRdb keeps only in-frame clonotypes and omits some of them. Of some 70,000 clones in the sample, over 75% were seen once. What was sequenced was peripheral blood. The receptor set was obtained from a man aged 40-49 years with COVID-19, enrolled during active disease.

The chain employs TRBV5-1 and TRBJ2-5; 10 nucleotides agree with TRBD1. Losses at the gene ends were 4 bases for V and 2 bases for J; bases not matched to a gene: 2. The CDR3 is 14 residues long. Germline V CDR1 and CDR2: SGHRS, YFSETQ. The CDR3 here is CASSQGQGQETQYF. In DNA form, the CDR3 reads TGCGCCAGCAGCCAGGGACAGGGGCAAGAGACCCAGTACTTC.

The rearrangement joins TRBV5-1 to TRBJ2-3, with TRBD1 identical over 7 bases. The junction had 9 bases not matched to a gene; V was cut back by 1 base and J by 1 base. The CDR3 has 17 amino acids. CDR1 is SGHRS and CDR2 is YFSETQ in the germline V gene. The CDR3 spells CASSLSGQGVGTDTQYF. In nucleotides, the CDR3 is TGCGCCAGCAGCTTGAGTGGGCAGGGGGTGGGCACAGATACGCAGTATTTT.

This sequence joins TRBV28 and TRBJ2-1, with TRBD1 as a possible D gene (6 bases). This CDR3 comprises 16 residues. Trimming took 6 bases from V and 0 from J, leaving 15 bases between them. Germline V CDR1 and CDR2: MDHEN, SYDVKM. The CDR3 spells CASSRGRINSYNEQFF. CDR3 in DNA: TGTGCCAGCAGCAGGGGACGGATCAACTCCTACAATGAGCAGTTCTTC.

V gene TRBV27 combines with J gene TRBJ1-5; a weak D match, TRBD1 (5 bases). Germline-derived CDR1 and CDR2 are MNHEY and SMNVEV (reference sequence). The CDR3 extends over 14 amino acids. V was trimmed by 8 bases and J by 0 bases, leaving 11 bases between them. In DNA, the CDR3 is TGTGCCAGCCGGGAGGGGTATAGCAATCAGCCCCAGCATTTT. Protein sequence: CASREGYSNQPQHF.

This clone was seen a few times. This chain joins TRBV11-2 and TRBJ2-1, with D unresolved. Germline lookup yields CDR1 SGHAT and CDR2 FQNNGV. The CDR3 consists of 14 residues. The V end was cut by 5 bases, the J end by 5 bases, with 13 bases between. The CDR3 protein is CASSLMTLDNEQFF. For the CDR3, the DNA is TGTGCCAGCAGCCTTATGACCCTAGACAATGAGCAGTTCTTC. Complete variable domain (other parts from reference TRBV11-2 and TRBJ2-1): EAGVAQSPRYKIIEKRQSVAFWCNPISGHATLYWYQQILGQGPKLLIQFQNNGVVDDSQLPKDRFSAERLKGVDSTLKIQPAKLEDSAVYLCASSLMTLDNEQFFGPGTRLTVL.

V gene TRBV7-9 combines with J gene TRBJ2-3, with D possibly matching TRBD2 (6 bases). The CDR3 contains 15 residues. CDR1 and CDR2 (germline): SEHNR, FQNEAQ (reference sequence). Trimming cost V 1 base and J 3 bases, with 11 bases left between them. Written as DNA, the CDR3 is TGTGCCAGCAGCTTAGGCGGAGGGGTTACAGATACGCAGTATTTT. Translating gives CASSLGGGVTDTQYF.

This chain connects TRBV15 to TRBJ1-6; D gene unclear. V was cut by 0 bases and J by 10 bases, with 19 bases left in between. The CDR3 is 17 amino acids. Germline CDR1 and CDR2: LNHNV and YYDKDF (reference sequence). CDR3 DNA: TGTGCCACCAGCAGAGATCTTCCGTCCGGGTCCCACTCACCCCTCCACTTT. Translating gives CATSRDLPSGSHSPLHF.

The chain is built from TRBV19 and TRBJ2-3; D perhaps matches TRBD2 (6 bases). CDR3 length: 15 amino acids. V dropped 7 bases and J dropped 4 bases, with 18 bases sitting between them. The germline gives CDR1 LNHDA, CDR2 SQIVND (reference sequence). The CDR3 DNA is TGTGCCAGTACCGGCGGGGCAGACGCTGCAGATACGCAGTATTTT. Its translation is CASTGGADAADTQYF.

The gene calls are TRBV2 and TRBJ2-3, with a tentative D call TRBD1 (6 bases). The CDR3 has 14 residues. Germline values: CDR1 SNHLY, CDR2 FYNNEI. V was pared by 7 bases and J by 0 bases, with 11 bases between. The CDR3 DNA reads TGTGCCAGCAACCCTCAGGGGAGCACAGATACGCAGTATTTT. It yields the protein CASNPQGSTDTQYF.